These T cell receptor beta chains were read from a single sample in a study of blood T cell repertoires in COVID-19. The repertoire was sequenced with immunoSEQ multiplex PCR; TCRdb's copy has only in-frame clones and lacks some. This table has approximately 120,000 clones, 65% to 90% appearing once. The sequenced sample consisted of peripheral blood. These receptors came from a woman older than 75 with acute or convalescent COVID-19. The CDR3 runs from the conserved cysteine through the conserved F or W.

>TRBJ2-1|TRBV12-3/TRBV12-4
CASSLGSDGQVF
>TRBJ2-3|TRBV10-1
CASSEKGTGLADTQYF
>TRBJ2-1|TRBV7-9
CASSGNRGQGTNEQFF
>TRBJ1-5|TRBV18
CASSQGRQEGQPQHF
>TRBJ1-1|TRBV27
CASRTSGVGGGYTEAFF
>TRBJ1-5|TRBV12-3/TRBV12-4
CASSIDRDQPQHF
>TRBJ2-4|TRBV27
CASSSQGRNIQYF
>TRBJ2-6|TRBV29-1
CSVRQGHSGANVLTF
>TRBJ1-1|TRBV4-2
CASSQGSGGYTEAFF
>TRBJ1-2|TRBV28
CASSRPGQSFGYTF
>TRBJ2-1|TRBV7-2
CASSFSGAYNEQFF
>TRBJ2-4|TRBV7-9
CASSFFKGEGIQYF
>TRBJ1-2|TRBV28
CASSPQDRGPFGYTF
>TRBJ2-2|TRBV24-1
CATSDPGAHPGELFF
>TRBJ2-2|TRBV9
CASSVGASGNTGELFF
>TRBJ1-1|TRBV5-1
CASSLGTGGNTEAFF
>TRBJ2-3|TRBV5-1
CASSRYSGGTDTQYF
>TRBJ2-3|TRBV7-9
CASSLEGADTDTQYF
>TRBJ1-1|TRBV11-1
CASSWGQRDTEAFF
>TRBJ1-6|TRBV13
CASSPDTNNSPLHF
>TRBJ2-2|TRBV19
CASSWQGATGELFF
>TRBJ1-5|TRBV2
CASSSRPNQPQHF
>TRBJ1-2|TRBV3-1/TRBV3-2
CASSRRETNYGYTF
>TRBJ1-1|TRBV6-5
CASRSLVGLNTEAFF
>TRBJ2-3|TRBV5-6
CASSYSGNTDTQYF
>TRBJ1-4|TRBV27
CASSFGGDEKLFF
>TRBJ1-1|TRBV12-3/TRBV12-4
CASSVIRGVAFF
>TRBJ1-1|TRBV28
CASTYRDKEAFF
>TRBJ2-5|TRBV7-3
CASSLGSSETQYF
>TRBJ2-1|TRBV7-9
CASSLASGGYNEQFF
>TRBJ1-6|TRBV4-1
CASSQDQGSPLHF
>TRBJ1-3|TRBV5-6
CASSLQGYTGNTIYF
>TRBJ1-1|TRBV19
CASSIAGGKTEAFF
>TRBJ2-2|TRBV5-1
CASSSGTGQDLHTGELFF
>TRBJ1-3|TRBV2
CASSVRVSGNTIYF
>TRBJ1-1|TRBV7-2
CASSLGGRVGTEAFF